The subject of this entry is one T cell receptor beta chain. Germline lookup yields CDR1 LNHDA and CDR2 SQIVND (reference sequence). This CDR3 region has 15 residues. Trimming left V 2 bases short and J 4 bases short, with 14 bases between. These data originate in a study of blood T cell repertoires in COVID-19. This study enrolled people aged about 18 to 95 from around 26 US geographic areas. Original handling: Reference gene primer amplification gave nucleated cell count estimates. The table came from immunoSEQ multiplex PCR; TCRdb's copy has only in-frame clones and leaves some out. V and J calls and clone size are copied from that table; D and trimming were computed from the DNA. There are roughly 290,000 clones in the sample; nearly 90% occur only once, and about 1.8% lies in the top ten.

The clonotype was recovered from a woman under 30 with acute COVID-19. The material sequenced was PBMCs or T cells enriched from blood (not recorded which). The chain couples TRBV19 to TRBJ1-1; unclear D gene. The CDR3 loop is CASSISGRGSTEAFF. In DNA, the CDR3 is TGTGCCAGTAGTATAAGTGGCCGAGGGAGCACTGAAGCTTTCTTT.